This T cell receptor (beta chain) was recorded in a study of long-term antiretroviral therapy in people with HIV (dated by TCRdb to 2021 to 2024). With regard to the full study: The earliest samples were collected about a decade before the 2015 WHO recommendation for immediate ART, when ART was typically delayed until CD4 counts fell. From fewer than 35 adults with confirmed HIV infection, the cohort provided 150 to 200 cryopreserved PBMC samples, gathered serially across a mean of about six years (range 1-12). Whether ART initiation and durable HIV suppression were associated with changes in peripheral blood TRB repertoire composition and diversity was tested in a retrospective serial study. Among the 30 or so participants with HIV, approximately 10 were female. Test extractions of a monoclonal T-cell line alongside approximately 36 polyclonal samples showed no cross-contamination during QIAcube processing. Study-wide conclusions, independent of this receptor: Because pre-ART samples had limited cell numbers, profiling was done on unsorted PBMC rather than on sorted CD4+ and CD8+ T cells. Expanded TRB clones identified before ART initiation dominated the repertoire at all time points, although this dominance fluctuated and declined in many PLHIV after ART. HIV repertoires had narrower CDR3 length ranges than controls, and the network structure suggested an antigen-experienced repertoire that shifted only slightly toward naive after ART. The samples span the years 2004 to 2017, and the ART regimens used at that time may not be as effective as current regimens. Starting ART was linked to a significant rise in TRB diversity, yet even after long-term ART the diversity remained significantly lower than in transplant donor controls. Inferences about post-ART repertoire changes are limited because no data were available on ART adherence, viral resistance or therapy changes. Because PBMC availability was limited, only the TCR beta chain was sequenced, with no alpha chain pairing.

Participants were included only if at least one PBMC sample before ART initiation and at least two post-ART samples were available. Treatment was received in the United States of America by all participants with HIV. Before DNA extraction, cryopreserved samples of roughly 0.95-10 million PBMC were thawed and washed. At the time of the earliest PBMC sample, participants with HIV were aged between roughly 23 and 60 years. Per participant, PBMC samples came from 1-4 timepoints prior to ART initiation and 2-8 timepoints following ART initiation, for a median of 7 samples. For every participant, serial HIV viral load, CD4+ T-cell count, ART history and demographic data were obtained. Using a Qiagen kit on a QIAcube, genomic DNA was extracted from unsorted PBMC, with samples processed in batches of 12. V is reduced by 4 bases and J by 5 bases, leaving a spacing of 15 bases between them. The CDR3, cysteine through phenylalanine, is 14 amino acids long. Left in the record is the CDR3 DNA by itself, 42 bases read in frame from the first base. CDR1 and CDR2 are read off the germline V gene as SGHRS and YFSETQ.

Concerning this clone itself: Its antigen is still unknown. Base qualities are not provided; no much larger clone lies one nucleotide away.

The immunoSEQ hsTCRB v3.0 assay was used at survey level resolution for TRB variable region sequencing. TRB sequencing targeted a depth of about 40,000-50,000 T-cell genomes per sample. An Illumina MiSeq with a v3 150-cycle kit was used to sequence the pooled TRB libraries. Regarding the original processing steps: Analysis of repertoires was carried out in R inside a reproducible Nextflow workflow spanning QC, data transformation and analysis. LymphoSeq2, an R package for exploring AIRR-Seq data, was used to implement custom analyses. After excluding a few samples that yielded fewer than 5000 total TRB sequences, 190 or so HIV repertoires remained for analysis. Among the 180 or so HIV repertoires that were kept, around 59 were collected before ART initiation and roughly 130 were collected after ART initiation. Repertoires were downsampled to 5000 TRB nucleotide sequences, with summary statistics averaged over 100 downsampling iterations. TRB sequences were retained for analysis only if CDR3 regions of at least seven amino acids were present. Diversity was assessed using a clonality score derived from Shannon entropy and using the Gini coefficient. In the repertoire networks, any two of the top 5000 CDR3 amino acid sequences were connected whenever the two sequences differed by an edit distance of one. GLIPH2 predicted antigen specificity groups and MHC restriction for TRB CDR3 amino acid sequences. To flag known associations with CMV, EBV, HIV or tissue antigens, CDR3 amino acid sequences were compared against VDJdb and McPAS-TCR. Pre-ART, post-ART and control groups were compared with Wilcoxon signed-rank tests and Holm-Bonferroni correction. TCRdb stores this immuneACCESS table with in-frame sequences only. Part of the clones is absent; in the studies checked, under half of the shortfall reflects unresolved V genes, and no reason is known for the rest. V and J calls and clone size are as listed in that table; D and trimming were resolved from the DNA. In all, the sample holds about 33,000 clones, and around 72% of those were seen once. The ten largest make up 7% to 10% of the sample.

The sequence joins TRBV5-1 to TRBJ2-5, with no D gene named confidently. The sequence was collected from a woman between 45 and 65 years old with HIV. Sequences were derived from unsorted PBMCs, sampled 3.1 years after starting antiretroviral therapy. The nucleotide sequence is TGCGCCAGCAGCCCCAAAAGTGAGAGGGAGACCCAGTACTTC. Translated, it reads CASSPKSERETQYF.